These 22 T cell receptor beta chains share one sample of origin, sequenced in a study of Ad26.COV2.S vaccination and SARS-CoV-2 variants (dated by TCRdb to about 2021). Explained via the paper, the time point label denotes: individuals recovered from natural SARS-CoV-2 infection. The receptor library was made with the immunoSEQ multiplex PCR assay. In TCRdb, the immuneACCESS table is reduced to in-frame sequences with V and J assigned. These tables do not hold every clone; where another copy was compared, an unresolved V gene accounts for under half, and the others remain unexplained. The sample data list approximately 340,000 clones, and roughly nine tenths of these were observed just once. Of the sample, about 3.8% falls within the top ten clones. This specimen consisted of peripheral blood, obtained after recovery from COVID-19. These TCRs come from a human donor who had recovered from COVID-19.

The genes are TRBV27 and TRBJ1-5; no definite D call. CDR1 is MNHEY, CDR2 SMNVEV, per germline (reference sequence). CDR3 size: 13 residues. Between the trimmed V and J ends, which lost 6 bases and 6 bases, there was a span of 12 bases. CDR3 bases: TGTGCCAGCAGCCCCCCTGGAGGTCAGCCCCAGCATTTT. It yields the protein CASSPPGGQPQHF.

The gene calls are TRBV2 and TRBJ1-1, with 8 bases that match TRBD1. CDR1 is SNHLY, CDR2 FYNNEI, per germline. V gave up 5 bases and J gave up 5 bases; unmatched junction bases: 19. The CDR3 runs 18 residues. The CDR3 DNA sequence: TGTGCCAGCAGTCCACGGACAGGGTATCAAATCTTTGGAACTGAAGCTTTCTTT. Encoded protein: CASSPRTGYQIFGTEAFF.

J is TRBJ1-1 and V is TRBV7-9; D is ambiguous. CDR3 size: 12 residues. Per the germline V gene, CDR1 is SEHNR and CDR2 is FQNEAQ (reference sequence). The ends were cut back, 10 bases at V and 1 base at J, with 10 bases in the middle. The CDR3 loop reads CATEGGNTEAFF. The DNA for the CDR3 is TGTGCCACAGAGGGAGGGAACACTGAAGCTTTCTTT.

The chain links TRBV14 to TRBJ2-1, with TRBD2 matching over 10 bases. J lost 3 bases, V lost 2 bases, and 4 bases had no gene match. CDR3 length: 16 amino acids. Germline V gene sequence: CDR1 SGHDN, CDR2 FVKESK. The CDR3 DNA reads TGTGCCAGCAGCCAATATAGCGGGGGGTACTACAATGAGCAGTTCTTC. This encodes CASSQYSGGYYNEQFF.

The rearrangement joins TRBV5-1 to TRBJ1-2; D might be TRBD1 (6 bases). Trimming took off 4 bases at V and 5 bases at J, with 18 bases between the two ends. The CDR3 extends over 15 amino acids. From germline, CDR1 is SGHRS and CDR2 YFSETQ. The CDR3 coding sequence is TGCGCCAGCAGCCCCTACCGGGACACAAGGTATGGCTACACCTTC. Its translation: CASSPYRDTRYGYTF. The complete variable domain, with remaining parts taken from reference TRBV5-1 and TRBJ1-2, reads KAGVTQTPRYLIKTRGQQVTLSCSPISGHRSVSWYQQTPGQGLQFLFEYFSETQRNKGNFPGRFSGRQFSNSRSEMNVSTLELGDSALYLCASSPYRDTRYGYTFGSGTRLTVV.

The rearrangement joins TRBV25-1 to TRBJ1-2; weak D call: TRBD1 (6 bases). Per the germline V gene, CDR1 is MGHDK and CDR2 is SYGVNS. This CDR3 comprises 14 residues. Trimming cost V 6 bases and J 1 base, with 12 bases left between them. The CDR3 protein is CASRGDTVNYGYTF. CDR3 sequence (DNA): TGTGCCAGCAGGGGGGACACCGTTAACTATGGCTACACCTTC.

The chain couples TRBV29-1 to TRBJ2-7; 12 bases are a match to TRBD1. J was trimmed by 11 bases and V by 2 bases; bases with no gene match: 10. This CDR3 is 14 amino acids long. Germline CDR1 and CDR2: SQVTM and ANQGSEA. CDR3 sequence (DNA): TGCAGCGTTGAAACCGGGACAGGGGGCGCGGGGGAGTACTTC. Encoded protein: CSVETGTGGAGEYF.

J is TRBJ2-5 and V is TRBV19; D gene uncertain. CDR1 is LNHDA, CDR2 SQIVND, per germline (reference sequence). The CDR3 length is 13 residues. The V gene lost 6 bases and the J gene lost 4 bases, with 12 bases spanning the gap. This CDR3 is CASRIPNSETQYF. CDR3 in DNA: TGTGCCAGTAGGATCCCGAATTCAGAGACCCAGTACTTC.

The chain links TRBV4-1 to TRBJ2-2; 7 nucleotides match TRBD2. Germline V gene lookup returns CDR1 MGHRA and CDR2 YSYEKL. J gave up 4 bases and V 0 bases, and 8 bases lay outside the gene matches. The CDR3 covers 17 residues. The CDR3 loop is CASSQERLAEVTGELFF. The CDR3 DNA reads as TGCGCCAGCAGCCAAGAGCGCCTAGCGGAAGTCACCGGGGAGCTGTTTTTT.

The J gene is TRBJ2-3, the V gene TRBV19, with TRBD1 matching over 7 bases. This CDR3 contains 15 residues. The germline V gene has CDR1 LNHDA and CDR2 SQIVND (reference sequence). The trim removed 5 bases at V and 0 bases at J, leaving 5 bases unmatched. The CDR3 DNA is TGTGCCAGTAGTCCAGGGGGATATAGCACAGATACGCAGTATTTT. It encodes CASSPGGYSTDTQYF.

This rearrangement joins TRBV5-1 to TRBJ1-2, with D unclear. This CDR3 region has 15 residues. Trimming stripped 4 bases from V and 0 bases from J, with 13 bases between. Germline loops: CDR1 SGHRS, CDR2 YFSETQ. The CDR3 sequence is CASSLDLISNYGYTF. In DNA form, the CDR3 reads TGCGCCAGCAGCCTGGACCTTATCTCTAACTATGGCTACACCTTC. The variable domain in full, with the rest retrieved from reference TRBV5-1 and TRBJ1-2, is KAGVTQTPRYLIKTRGQQVTLSCSPISGHRSVSWYQQTPGQGLQFLFEYFSETQRNKGNFPGRFSGRQFSNSRSEMNVSTLELGDSALYLCASSLDLISNYGYTFGSGTRLTVV.

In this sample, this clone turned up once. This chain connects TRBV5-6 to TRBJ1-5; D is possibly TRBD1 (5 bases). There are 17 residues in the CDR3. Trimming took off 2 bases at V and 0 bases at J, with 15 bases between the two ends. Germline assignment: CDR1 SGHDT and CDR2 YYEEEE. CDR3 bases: TGTGCCAGCAGCTTCTGGGGCGGGGCGTATAGCAATCAGCCCCAGCATTTT. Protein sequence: CASSFWGGAYSNQPQHF.

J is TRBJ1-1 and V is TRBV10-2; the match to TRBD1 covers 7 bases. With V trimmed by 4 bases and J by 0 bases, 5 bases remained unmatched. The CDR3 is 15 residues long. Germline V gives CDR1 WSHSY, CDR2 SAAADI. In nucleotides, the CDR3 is TGCGCCAGCAGTGTCGGGACAGCTATGAACACTGAAGCTTTCTTT. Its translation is CASSVGTAMNTEAFF.

The CDR3 DNA follows: TGTGCCAGCAGTTTGGCGAGCGAGCAGTTCTTC. Translating gives CASSLASEQFF. The V gene is TRBV27, the J gene TRBJ2-1; D is ambiguous. Trimming removed 3 bases at V and 10 bases at J, with 7 bases between. Germline V gene sequence: CDR1 MNHEY, CDR2 SMNVEV (reference sequence). This CDR3 has 11 residues.

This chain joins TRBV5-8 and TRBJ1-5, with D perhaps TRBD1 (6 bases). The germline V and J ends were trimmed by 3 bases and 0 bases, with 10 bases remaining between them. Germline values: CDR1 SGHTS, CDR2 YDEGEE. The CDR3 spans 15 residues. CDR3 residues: CASSYLRGSNQPQHF. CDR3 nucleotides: TGTGCCAGCAGCTACCTCAGGGGTAGCAATCAGCCCCAGCATTTT.

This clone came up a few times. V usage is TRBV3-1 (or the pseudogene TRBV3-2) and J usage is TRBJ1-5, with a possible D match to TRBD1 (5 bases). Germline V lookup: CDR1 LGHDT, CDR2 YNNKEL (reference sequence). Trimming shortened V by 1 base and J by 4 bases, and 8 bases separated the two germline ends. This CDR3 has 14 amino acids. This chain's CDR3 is CASSQAGLNQPQHF. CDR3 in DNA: TGTGCCAGCAGCCAAGCGGGGCTTAATCAGCCCCAGCATTTT.

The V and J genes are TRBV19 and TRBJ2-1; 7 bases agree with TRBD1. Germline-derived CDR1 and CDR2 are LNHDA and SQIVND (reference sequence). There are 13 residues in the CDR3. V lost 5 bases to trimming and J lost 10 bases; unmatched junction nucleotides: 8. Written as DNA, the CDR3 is TGTGCCAGTAGTCCGTCGACAGGGAAGGAGCAGTTCTTC. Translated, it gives CASSPSTGKEQFF.

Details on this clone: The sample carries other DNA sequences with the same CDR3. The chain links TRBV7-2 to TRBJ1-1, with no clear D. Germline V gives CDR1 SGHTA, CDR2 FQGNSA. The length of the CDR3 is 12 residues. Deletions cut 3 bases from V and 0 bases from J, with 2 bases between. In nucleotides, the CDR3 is TGTGCCAGCAGCTTCATGAACACTGAAGCTTTCTTT. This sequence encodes CASSFMNTEAFF.

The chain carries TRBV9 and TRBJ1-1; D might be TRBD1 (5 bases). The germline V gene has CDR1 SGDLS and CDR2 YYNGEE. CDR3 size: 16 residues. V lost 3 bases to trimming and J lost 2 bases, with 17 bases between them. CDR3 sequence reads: CASSGRGLATNTEAFF. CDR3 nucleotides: TGTGCCAGCAGCGGGCGGGGACTTGCGACCAACACTGAAGCTTTCTTT.

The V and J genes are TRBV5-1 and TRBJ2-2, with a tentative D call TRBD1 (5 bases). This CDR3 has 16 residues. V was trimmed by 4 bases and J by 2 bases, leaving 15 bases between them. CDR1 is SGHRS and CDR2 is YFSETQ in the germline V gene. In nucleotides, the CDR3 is TGCGCCAGCAGCCCGGAAGGGGCTCCTAACACCGGGGAGCTGTTTTTT. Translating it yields CASSPEGAPNTGELFF.

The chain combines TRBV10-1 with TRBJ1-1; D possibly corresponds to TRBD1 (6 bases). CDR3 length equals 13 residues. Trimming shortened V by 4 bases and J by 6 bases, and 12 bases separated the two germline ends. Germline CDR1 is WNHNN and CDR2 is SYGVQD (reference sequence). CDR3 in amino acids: CASSGNREPEAFF. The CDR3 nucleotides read TGCGCCAGCAGTGGCAACAGGGAACCTGAAGCTTTCTTT.

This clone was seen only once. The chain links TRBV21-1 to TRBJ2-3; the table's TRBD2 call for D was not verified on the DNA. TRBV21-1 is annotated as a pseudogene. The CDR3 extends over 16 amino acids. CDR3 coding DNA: TGTGCCAGCAGCGGGTCGGCGGGGGCTAGCACAGATACGCAGTATTTT. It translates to CASSGSAGASTDTQYF.